Below are 20 T cell receptor beta chains sequenced from a single sample in a study of T cells after yellow fever vaccination. TCRdb reprocessed the 5' RACE reads via MiXCR and lists one record per CDR3 protein. The sample consists of hundreds of thousands of distinct CDR3 sequences, approximately 12% of them appearing once. The specimen was PBMCs, collected on the day of the yellow fever booster vaccination. All receptors come from a young man who received the YFV17D yellow fever vaccine.

This clonotype has only a few counts. The CDR3 DNA reads as TGCGCCAGCAGCCAAGTAGGACAGGGGGAAAACATTCAGTACTTC. Amino acids: CASSQVGQGENIQYF. The rearrangement links TRBV4-1 to TRBJ2-4, with 10 bases lining up with TRBD1. There are 15 residues in the CDR3. V was pared by 1 base and J by 5 bases, with 2 bases of the junction left unmatched. Per the germline V gene, CDR1 is MGHRA and CDR2 is YSYEKL.

The J gene is TRBJ2-1, the V gene TRBV12-3 or TRBV12-4; the D gene could be TRBD1 or TRBD2 (5 bases each). The ends were cut back, 2 bases at V and 7 bases at J, with 12 bases in the middle. The CDR3 has 14 amino acids. The CDR3 bases are TGTGCCAGCAGTTTAATGGCAGGGAGAAATGAGCAGTTCTTC. Its protein is CASSLMAGRNEQFF.

This clonotype was detected only a few times. CDR3 sequence reads: CASTIDSHHYEQYF. The CDR3 DNA reads TGTGCCAGCACCATCGACAGCCACCACTACGAGCAGTACTTC. The chain recombines TRBV12-3 or TRBV12-4 with TRBJ2-7; weak D call: TRBD1 (5 bases). The CDR3 extends over 14 amino acids. With 7 bases removed from V and 3 bases from J, the gap between germline ends came to 16 bases.

This clonotype was counted a few times. The chain recombines TRBV4-3 with TRBJ1-6, with TRBD1 matching 10 bases. The CDR3 loop spans 18 amino acids. The trim removed 3 bases at V and 6 bases at J, leaving 11 bases unmatched. The germline gives CDR1 LGHNA, CDR2 YSLEER. CDR3 sequence reads: CASSQAGQGQGGNSPLHF. The DNA for the CDR3 is TGCGCCAGCAGCCAGGCGGGACAGGGGCAGGGCGGTAATTCACCCCTCCACTTT.

The chain employs TRBV12-3 or TRBV12-4 and TRBJ2-2; D unresolved. The CDR3 runs 13 residues. Trimming cost V 3 bases and J 7 bases, with 9 bases left between them. The CDR3 DNA is TGTGCCAGCAGTTTGTCCCAGTTCGGGGAGCTGTTTTTT. This gives the protein CASSLSQFGELFF.

This clonotype was picked up a small number of times. This sequence joins TRBV5-1 and TRBJ2-5; 10 nucleotides agree with TRBD2. J was trimmed by 3 bases and V by 3 bases; bases with no gene match: 2. The CDR3 consists of 14 residues. CDR1 and CDR2 from the germline V gene are SGHRS and YFSETQ. Here the CDR3 DNA reads TGCGCCAGCAGCTATGGGACTAGCGAAGAGACCCAGTACTTC. Its protein product is CASSYGTSEETQYF.

The rearrangement links TRBV20-1 to TRBJ2-2; 7 bases fit TRBD1. This CDR3 is 14 amino acids long. The ends lost 6 bases at V and 9 bases at J; junction bases unmatched: 13. Germline V CDR1 and CDR2: DFQATT, SNEGSKA (reference sequence). The CDR3 sequence: CSAYRQGATRELFF. CDR3 nucleotide sequence: TGCAGTGCCTACCGACAGGGTGCAACCCGGGAGCTGTTTTTT.

The rearrangement uses TRBV9 and TRBJ2-4; D is unclear. The CDR3 runs to 16 residues. CDR1 and CDR2 from the germline V gene are SGDLS and YYNGEE. V was trimmed by 0 bases and J by 5 bases, leaving 15 bases between them. The CDR3 sequence is CASSVGPHLWENIQYF. The CDR3 DNA follows: TGTGCCAGCAGCGTAGGTCCACACCTGTGGGAAAACATTCAGTACTTC.

Ten or more counts support this clonotype. The chain combines TRBV30 with TRBJ2-1, with D maybe TRBD1 (5 bases). In germline, CDR1 is GTSNPN, CDR2 SVGIG (reference sequence). The CDR3 length is 16 residues. Trimming removed 2 bases from V and 3 bases from J, with 17 bases in between. CDR3: CAWSSPLGAIYNEQFF. The CDR3 DNA follows: TGTGCCTGGAGTTCCCCGCTTGGGGCGATCTACAATGAGCAGTTCTTC.

This clonotype was counted a single time. V usage is TRBV7-2 and J usage is TRBJ2-3; D call uncertain. CDR1 and CDR2 (germline): SGHTA, FQGNSA. The CDR3 totals 14 residues. The V end lost 1 base, the J end lost 6 bases, and 11 bases lay between the germline ends. The CDR3 spells CASSLGPNSDTQYF. CDR3 DNA: TGTGCCAGCAGCTTAGGCCCGAATAGTGATACGCAGTATTTT.

A few counts support this clonotype. The chain uses TRBV29-1 and TRBJ2-3; TRBD2 is a possible D gene (5 bases). The germline V gene encodes CDR1 SQVTM and CDR2 ANQGSEA. V lost 7 bases to trimming and J lost 2 bases, with 13 bases between them. CDR3 length: 13 amino acids. This CDR3 reads CSAGLLATDTQYF. CDR3 nucleotide sequence: TGCAGCGCCGGACTTTTGGCCACAGATACGCAGTATTTT.

This chain connects TRBV6-1 to TRBJ2-1; possible D gene TRBD2, 6 bases. V lost 6 bases, J lost 3 bases, and 15 bases lay in between. There are 15 residues in the CDR3. Germline lookup yields CDR1 MNHNS and CDR2 SASEGT. The CDR3, as DNA: TGTGCCAGCAGACCTGGGCTAGCGAACTACAATGAGCAGTTCTTC. This translates into CASRPGLANYNEQFF.

The chain carries TRBV9 and TRBJ2-7, with 13 bases fitting TRBD2. The CDR3 covers 15 residues. From germline, CDR1 is SGDLS and CDR2 YYNGEE. J was trimmed by 5 bases and V by 3 bases; bases with no gene match: 5. For the CDR3, the DNA is TGTGCCAGCAGCGCCAGGACTAGCGGGAGCCACGAGCAGTACTTC. It codes for CASSARTSGSHEQYF. Drawing the rest from reference TRBV9 and TRBJ2-7, the complete variable domain is DSGVTQTPKHLITATGQRVTLRCSPRSGDLSVYWYQQSLDQGLQFLIQYYNGEERAKGNILERFSAQQFPDLHSELNLSSLELGDSALYFCASSARTSGSHEQYFGPGTRLTVT.

This clonotype was observed many times. V and J are TRBV7-2 and TRBJ1-6; perhaps TRBD1 as D (6 bases). Germline CDR1 reads SGHTA; CDR2 reads FQGNSA. The CDR3 spans 14 residues. Trimming shortened V by 5 bases and J by 4 bases, and 9 bases separated the two germline ends. The CDR3, as DNA: TGTGCCAGCAGCCCTGGACAGTATAATTCACCCCTCCACTTT. Amino acid sequence: CASSPGQYNSPLHF.

This clonotype was seen more than once but under ten times. The V call is TRBV29-1, the J call TRBJ1-2; 11 bases match TRBD1. The germline CDR1 and CDR2 sequences are SQVTM and ANQGSEA. There are 17 residues in the CDR3. The ends lost 8 bases at V and 4 bases at J; junction bases unmatched: 18. CDR3 bases: TGCAGCATCAGAGAGGTGGGACAGGGGGTTCGTTTCTATGGCTACACCTTC. Encoded protein: CSIREVGQGVRFYGYTF.

This clonotype has more than one count but fewer than ten. The chain recombines TRBV7-9 with TRBJ2-7, with a possible D match to TRBD2 (6 bases). This CDR3 comprises 15 residues. Germline lookup yields CDR1 SEHNR and CDR2 FQNEAQ (reference sequence). Trimming removed 3 bases from V and 4 bases from J, with 16 bases in between. Here the CDR3 reads CASSLVGTPDYEQYF. As DNA, the CDR3 is TGTGCCAGCAGCTTGGTCGGGACTCCCGATTACGAGCAGTACTTC.

This clonotype was seen more than once but under ten times. The CDR3 region is CSAYTGELFF. CDR3 nucleotides: TGCAGCGCATACACCGGGGAGCTGTTTTTT. This sequence joins TRBV29-1 and TRBJ2-2; D is uncertain. The CDR3 consists of 10 residues. V lost 7 bases and J 3 bases, leaving 3 bases between the germline ends. Germline CDR1 SQVTM, CDR2 ANQGSEA.

The chain has TRBV29-1 and TRBJ2-7; D gene ambiguous. The germline CDR1 and CDR2 sequences are SQVTM and ANQGSEA. CDR3 length: 12 amino acids. Trimming took off 6 bases at V and 3 bases at J, with 12 bases between the two ends. The CDR3 DNA follows: TGCAGCGTGACCGGGCCTTACTACGAGCAGTACTTC. Translated, it gives CSVTGPYYEQYF.

This clonotype was seen only a few times. The chain joins TRBV11-2 to TRBJ2-5; TRBD2 aligns across 9 bases. Germline lookup yields CDR1 SGHAT and CDR2 FQNNGV. This CDR3 is 17 amino acids long. The V and J ends lost 3 bases and 4 bases, in that order; junction bases with no gene match: 12. The CDR3 reads CASSFGPGSGRRETQYF. In nucleotides, the CDR3 is TGTGCCAGCAGCTTTGGCCCAGGTAGCGGGAGACGAGAGACCCAGTACTTC.

This clonotype was seen ten or more times. The gene calls are TRBV5-5 and TRBJ2-1; possibly TRBD2 for D (5 bases). This CDR3 has 15 residues. The germline V gene has CDR1 SGHKS and CDR2 YYEKEE (reference sequence). V was pared by 1 base and J by 0 bases, with 8 bases between. CDR3: CASSLSGNSYNEQFF. The CDR3 DNA reads as TGTGCCAGCAGCTTGTCGGGGAACTCCTACAATGAGCAGTTCTTC.